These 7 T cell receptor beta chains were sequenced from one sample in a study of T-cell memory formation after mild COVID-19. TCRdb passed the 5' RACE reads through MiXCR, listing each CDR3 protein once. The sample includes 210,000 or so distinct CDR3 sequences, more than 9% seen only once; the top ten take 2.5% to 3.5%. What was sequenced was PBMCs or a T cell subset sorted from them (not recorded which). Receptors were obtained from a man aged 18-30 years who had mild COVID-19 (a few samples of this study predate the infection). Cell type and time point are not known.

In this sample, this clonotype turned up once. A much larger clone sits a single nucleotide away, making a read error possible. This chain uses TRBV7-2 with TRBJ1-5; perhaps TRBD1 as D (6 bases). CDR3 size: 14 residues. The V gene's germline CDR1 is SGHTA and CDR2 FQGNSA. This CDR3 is CASSQQGSGQHQHF. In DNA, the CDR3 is TGTGCCAGCAGCCAACAGGGAAGCGGTCAGCACCAGCATTTT.

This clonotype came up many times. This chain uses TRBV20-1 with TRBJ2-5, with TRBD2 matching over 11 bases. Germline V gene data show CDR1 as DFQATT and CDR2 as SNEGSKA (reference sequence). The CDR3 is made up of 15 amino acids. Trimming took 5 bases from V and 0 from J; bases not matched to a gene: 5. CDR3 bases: TGCAGTGCTTCGCCTAGCGGGGGGTACCAAGAGACCCAGTACTTC. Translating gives CSASPSGGYQETQYF.

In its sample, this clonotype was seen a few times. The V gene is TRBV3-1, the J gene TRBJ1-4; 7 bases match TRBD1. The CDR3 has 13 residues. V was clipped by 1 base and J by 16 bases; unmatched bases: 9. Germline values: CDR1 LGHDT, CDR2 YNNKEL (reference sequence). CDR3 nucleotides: TGTGCCAGCAGCCAAGGCGAGGGGGCGCGTTCGTTTTTT. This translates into CASSQGEGARSFF.

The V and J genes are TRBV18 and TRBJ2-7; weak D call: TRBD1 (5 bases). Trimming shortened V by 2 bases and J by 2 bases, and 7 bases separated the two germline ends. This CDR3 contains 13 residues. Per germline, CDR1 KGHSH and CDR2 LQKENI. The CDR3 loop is CASSPGAAYEQYF. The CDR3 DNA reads TGTGCCAGCTCACCAGGGGCCGCCTACGAGCAGTACTTC.

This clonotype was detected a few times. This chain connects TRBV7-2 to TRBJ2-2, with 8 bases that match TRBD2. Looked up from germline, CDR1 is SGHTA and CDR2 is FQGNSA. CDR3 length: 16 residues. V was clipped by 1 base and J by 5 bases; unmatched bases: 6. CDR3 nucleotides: TGTGCCAGCAGCTTAGGGTTGTTAGCGGGGACCGGGGAGCTGTTTTTT. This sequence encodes CASSLGLLAGTGELFF.

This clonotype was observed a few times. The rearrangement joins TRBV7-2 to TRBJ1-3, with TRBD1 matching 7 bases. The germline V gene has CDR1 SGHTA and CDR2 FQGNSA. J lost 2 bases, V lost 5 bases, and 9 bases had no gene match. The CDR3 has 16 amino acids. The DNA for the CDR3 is TGTGCCAGCAGCACCTCTCAGGGGGTGGCTGGAAACACCATATATTTT. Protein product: CASSTSQGVAGNTIYF.

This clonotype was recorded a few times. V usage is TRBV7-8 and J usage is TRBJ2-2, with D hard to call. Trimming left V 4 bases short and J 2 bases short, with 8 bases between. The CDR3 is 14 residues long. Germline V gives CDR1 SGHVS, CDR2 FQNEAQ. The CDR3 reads CASSSDLNTGELFF. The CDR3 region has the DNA TGTGCCAGCAGCTCAGACCTAAACACCGGGGAGCTGTTTTTT. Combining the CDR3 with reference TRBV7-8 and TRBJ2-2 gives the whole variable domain GAGVSQSPRYKVAKRGQDVALRCDPISGHVSLFWYQQALGQGPEFLTYFQNEAQLDKSGLPSDRFFAERPEGSVSTLKIQRTQQEDSAVYLCASSSDLNTGELFFGEGSRLTVL.